This T cell receptor beta chain was found in a study of CXCR3-negative and CXCR3-positive naive CD8 T cells. The study's findings and limits: The TRB CDR3s that CXCR3-positive naive cells carried were more hydrophobic than those of CXCR3-negative naive cells. Similar TRBV-TRBJ gene usage was seen in naive CXCR3-negative and CXCR3-positive cells, but not in memory cells.

CDR1 is DFQATT and CDR2 is SNEGSKA in the germline V gene (reference sequence). The CDR3 has 14 residues. With UMI labels, 5' RACE was used to prepare the TRB cDNA libraries. TCRdb reprocessed the 5' RACE reads and reports one entry per CDR3 protein, with no DNA. In all, the sample yields approximately 66,000 distinct CDR3 sequences. Remarks on this clonotype: Its specificity is not known.

Triplicate sorts, 250,000 to 350,000 cells apiece, were made for each CD8+ T cell subset. Cells that were CD45RO-CCR7+CD27+CD95- constituted naive CD8+ T cells. This receptor was identified in a human donor in good health. Some clones in this sample may be carry-over from other donors' samples. Sequencing was performed on naive CXCR3- CD8+ T cells from blood. As for subset: CD45RO-CCR7+CD27+CD95- naive CD8+ T cells lacking CXCR3 (TNR3-). This rearrangement joins TRBV20-1 to TRBJ2-1; absent DNA, TCRdb's TRBD1 call cannot be checked. The CDR3 region is CSASVMGPYNEQFF.